This TCR beta chain was captured by sequencing in a study of T cells in Graves' hyperthyroidism and ophthalmopathy. Study-wide results and limits: A model of 13 V-J features distinguished ophthalmopathy from stable hyperthyroidism.

About this clonotype itself: The antigen remains undetermined.

What was amplified from RNA transcripts were TCR beta CDR3 regions. Primed by the HTBI set, a first-round RT-PCR was run on the TCR CDR3. One entry per CDR3 protein results from TCRdb running MiXCR on the multiplex PCR reads. The repertoire consists of roughly 500,000 distinct CDR3 sequences, with 35% to 50% occurring once and the leading ten covering about two fifths. The receptor was isolated from an adult woman with Graves' disease, either hyperthyroidism or ophthalmopathy (not recorded which). Sequencing was performed on peripheral blood or thyroid tissue (not recorded which).

CDR3 bases: TGTGCCAGCAGTGTCCACAGGTTAGACTCTGGAAGGGAAAAACTGTTTTTT. As protein: CASSVHRLDSGREKLFF. The chain recombines TRBV2 with TRBJ1-4; TRBD1 might be the D (5 bases). This CDR3 comprises 17 residues. V lost 4 bases and J 8 bases, leaving 23 bases between the germline ends. Germline CDR1 reads SNHLY; CDR2 reads FYNNEI. Drawing the rest from reference TRBV2 and TRBJ1-4, the complete variable domain is EPEVTQTPSHQVTQMGQEVILRCVPISNHLYFYWYRQILGQKVEFLVSFYNNEISEKSEIFDDQFSVERPDGSNFTLKIRSTKLEDSAMYFCASSVHRLDSGREKLFFGSGTQLSVL.